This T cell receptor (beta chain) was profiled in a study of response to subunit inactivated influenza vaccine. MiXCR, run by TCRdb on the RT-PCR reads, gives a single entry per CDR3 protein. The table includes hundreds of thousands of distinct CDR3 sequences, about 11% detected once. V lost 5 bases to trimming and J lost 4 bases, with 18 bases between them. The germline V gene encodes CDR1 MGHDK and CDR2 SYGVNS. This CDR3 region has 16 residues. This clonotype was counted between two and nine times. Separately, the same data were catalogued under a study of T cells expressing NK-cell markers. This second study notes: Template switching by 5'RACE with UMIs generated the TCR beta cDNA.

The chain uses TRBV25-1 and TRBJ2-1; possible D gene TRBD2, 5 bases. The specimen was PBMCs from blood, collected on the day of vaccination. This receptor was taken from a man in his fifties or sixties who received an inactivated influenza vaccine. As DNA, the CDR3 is TGTGCCAGCAGTAAACCCGGGGTAGGGTCGTACAATGAGCAGTTCTTC. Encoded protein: CASSKPGVGSYNEQFF.